There are a few counts of the clone carrying this TCR beta chain. What it binds is unknown. The sample belongs to a study of T-cell reconstitution after alpha-beta-depleted transplantation in children. Study-level findings and limits: High day-60 TCRbeta diversity in some patients came from surviving recipient T cells and thymic progenitors.

CDR1 DFQATT and CDR2 SNEGSKA come from the germline V gene (reference sequence). V lost 5 bases to trimming and J lost 2 bases; unmatched junction nucleotides: 7. This CDR3 has 14 amino acids. As it was prepared, the TCRbeta library received unique molecular identifiers. TCRdb redid the calling of the PCR reads with MiXCR, one entry per CDR3 protein. The sample includes hundreds of thousands of distinct CDR3 sequences, 10% to 15% of them seen just once. V usage is TRBV20-1 and J usage is TRBJ2-7, with 9 bases fitting TRBD2. The sequencing used PBMCs, mostly from graft donor cells, collected 360 days after TCRalphabeta/CD19-depleted stem cell transplant. This clonotype was sampled from a male patient aged 5 to 17 who had a stem cell transplant for acute myeloid leukemia, so the T cells may come from the graft donor. DNA of the CDR3: TGCAGTGCTCCTCGGACTAGCGCTACCTACGAGCAGTACTTC. This gives the protein CSAPRTSATYEQYF.